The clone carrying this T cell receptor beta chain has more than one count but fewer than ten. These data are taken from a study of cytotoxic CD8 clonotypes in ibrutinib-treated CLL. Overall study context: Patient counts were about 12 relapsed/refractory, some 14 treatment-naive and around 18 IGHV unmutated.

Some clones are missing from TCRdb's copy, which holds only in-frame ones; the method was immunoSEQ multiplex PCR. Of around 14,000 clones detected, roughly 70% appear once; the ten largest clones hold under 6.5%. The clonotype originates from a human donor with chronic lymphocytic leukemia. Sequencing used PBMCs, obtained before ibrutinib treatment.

This CDR3 reads CASSSGPDQPQHF. CDR3 nucleotides: TGTGCCAGCAGCTCTGGGCCCGATCAGCCCCAGCATTTT. The chain links TRBV7-2 to TRBJ1-5; D unresolved. Trimming took 4 bases from V and 5 from J, leaving 9 bases between them. In germline, CDR1 is SGHTA, CDR2 FQGNSA. CDR3 length: 13 residues.